These T cell receptor beta chains were read from a single sample in a study of shared clonotypes between healthy human individuals. The table came from immunoSEQ multiplex PCR; TCRdb's copy has only in-frame clones and leaves some out. The sample carries around 550,000 clones, about 95% recorded once. Source material: naive CD8+ T cells sorted from blood. The receptors derive from a woman aged 25 to 39 in good health. Each CDR3 is given with its conserved first and last residue. The D gene is left open where the match is weak. Clone size is shown for a subset of rows, as once, few, many or a class of expanded clone.

v_call,clone_size,d_call,j_call,cdr3_nt,cdr3_aa
TRBV7-9,.,.,TRBJ2-5,TGTGCCAGCAGCTCGGGACTCCTGCTGGAGACCCAGTACTTC,CASSSGLLLETQYF
TRBV9,.,.,TRBJ1-5,TGTGCCAGCAGCGTAGAAGGCCGGAGCAATCAGCCCCAGCATTTT,CASSVEGRSNQPQHF
TRBV19,once,TRBD2,TRBJ2-7,TGTGCCAGTAAATTTGCGGGAGGAGTGGCCTACGAGCAGTACTTC,CASKFAGGVAYEQYF
TRBV2,.,.,TRBJ2-7,TGTGCCAGCAGTGAAGATGTGGGGGACCTTTACGAGCAGTACTTC,CASSEDVGDLYEQYF
TRBV27,.,TRBD2,TRBJ2-3,TGTGCCAGCAGTGCAAACGGACTAGAGGCTGTTGATACGCAGTATTTT,CASSANGLEAVDTQYF
TRBV4-1,.,TRBD2,TRBJ2-1,TGCGCCAGCAGCCAAGTCGGGCGGGAGGGCCTTCGCAATGAGCAGTTCTTC,CASSQVGREGLRNEQFF
TRBV7-9,.,.,TRBJ2-1,TGTGCCAGCAGCTATCCGGGATCCTACAATGAGCAGTTCTTC,CASSYPGSYNEQFF
TRBV9,.,.,TRBJ2-3,TGTGCCAGCAGCTTAAGTTGGACCTCGACAGATACGCAGTATTTT,CASSLSWTSTDTQYF
TRBV11-2,.,TRBD2,TRBJ2-7,TGTGCCAGCAGCTTAGATATGGGACTAGCGGTCTACTACGAGCAGTACTTC,CASSLDMGLAVYYEQYF
TRBV19,.,.,TRBJ2-7,TGTGCCAGTAGTATAGCGGACGGTTCCTACGAGCAGTACTTC,CASSIADGSYEQYF
TRBV19,.,.,TRBJ2-1,TGTGCCAGTAGTCATCAGTACAATGAGCAGTTCTTC,CASSHQYNEQFF
TRBV28,.,.,TRBJ2-4,TGTGCCAGCAGTTCCGCCCCTCAGGGACTTCAGTACTTC,CASSSAPQGLQYF
TRBV4-1,.,.,TRBJ2-7,TGCGCCAGCAGCCAAGATTTGGGGGGGGCGGGAGTAGGCTACGAGCAGTACTTC,CASSQDLGGAGVGYEQYF
TRBV27,.,.,TRBJ2-7,TGTGCCAGCAGTTTATATCCGGGAGCGAGCGACGAGCAGTACTTC,CASSLYPGASDEQYF
TRBV27,.,.,TRBJ2-5,TGTGCCAGCAGTCGTGGCGGGACCCAGTACTTC,CASSRGGTQYF
TRBV7-8,once,TRBD2,TRBJ2-6,TGTGCCAGCAGCTTTTTGAGCGGGGGTAGCTCTGGGGCCAACGTCCTGACTTTC,CASSFLSGGSSGANVLTF
TRBV19,.,.,TRBJ1-5,TGTGCCAGTACCCCAATTTTTAGCAATCAGCCCCAGCATTTT,CASTPIFSNQPQHF
TRBV10-1,.,.,TRBJ2-7,TGCGCCAGCAGTGAAGGCTACTCCTACGAGCAGTACTTC,CASSEGYSYEQYF
TRBV5-6,.,.,TRBJ2-7,TGTGCCAGCAGCCTCGGATACGAGCAGTACTTC,CASSLGYEQYF
TRBV15,.,.,TRBJ1-1,TGTGCCACCAGCAGAGATTGGAGAAACACTGAAGCTTTCTTT,CATSRDWRNTEAFF
TRBV19,.,TRBD1,TRBJ2-6,TGTGCCAGTAAATACAGGGGACAAACCGGGGCCAACGTCCTGACTTTC,CASKYRGQTGANVLTF
TRBV9,.,.,TRBJ2-3,TGTGCCAGCAGCGTACCGGGACACGGAACCACAGATACGCAGTATTTT,CASSVPGHGTTDTQYF
TRBV5-4,.,TRBD1,TRBJ2-7,TGTGCCAGCAGCTTGGATGACAGGGTGGGATACGAGCAGTACTTC,CASSLDDRVGYEQYF
TRBV14,.,TRBD1,TRBJ2-1,TGTGCCAGCAGCCGTACAGGGGGCCTTCCAGCGGATGAGCAGTTCTTC,CASSRTGGLPADEQFF
TRBV15,.,TRBD2,TRBJ2-7,TGTGCCACCAGCAGAGATAGACTAGCGGGAACCTACGAGCAGTACTTC,CATSRDRLAGTYEQYF
TRBV28,once,.,TRBJ1-1,TGTGCCAGCAGTTTAATAGGGAGGCAGGATGAAGCTTTCTTT,CASSLIGRQDEAFF
TRBV5-6,.,TRBD1,TRBJ1-2,TGTGCCAGCAGCTTAAACACAGGGGGATATGGCTACACCTTC,CASSLNTGGYGYTF
TRBV6-5,.,.,TRBJ2-7,TGTGCCAGCAGTCACGGACGCTACTACGAGCAGTACTTC,CASSHGRYYEQYF
TRBV2,few,.,TRBJ2-7,TGTGCCAGCAGTGACAGGAGCTACGAGCAGTACTTC,CASSDRSYEQYF
TRBV7-9,.,.,TRBJ2-7,TGTGCCAGCAGCAACGCCGAGCGCGGCGAGCAGTACTTC,CASSNAERGEQYF
TRBV6-1,.,.,TRBJ1-1,TGTGCCTTACAACCCCCCATCGGGCTGAACACTGAAGCTTTCTTT,CALQPPIGLNTEAFF
TRBV7-9,once,.,TRBJ2-5,TGTGCCAGCAGCGGACACAGGGATTCGGAGACCCAGTACTTC,CASSGHRDSETQYF
TRBV7-9,.,.,TRBJ2-1,TGTGCCAGCAGCTTAGCGGTCGTAGGGACTGCCTACAATGAGCAGTTCTTC,CASSLAVVGTAYNEQFF
TRBV7-9,.,.,TRBJ2-7,TGTGCCAGCAGCTTTGGGGTGGCTAGCCACTACGAGCAGTACTTC,CASSFGVASHYEQYF
TRBV7-8,.,.,TRBJ2-7,TGTGCCAGCAACCCTAGTGGGTTTACCTCCTACGAGCAGTACTTC,CASNPSGFTSYEQYF
TRBV9,.,.,TRBJ1-3,TGTGCCAGCAGCGTAGACGGATACTCTGGAAACACCATATATTTT,CASSVDGYSGNTIYF
TRBV2,.,.,TRBJ2-2,TGTGCCAGGGCGAACACCGGGGAGCTGTTTTTT,CARANTGELFF
TRBV13,once,.,TRBJ1-1,TGTGCCAGCAGTAGCAGGCGCAGAGGCCTGCTGGAAGCTTTCTTT,CASSSRRRGLLEAFF
TRBV5-8,.,.,TRBJ2-7,TGTGCCAGCAGCCCGGCCGGGATCCCCTACGAGCAGTACTTC,CASSPAGIPYEQYF
TRBV13,.,TRBD2,TRBJ2-1,TGTGCCAGCAGCCATACTAGCGGGACCTCCTACAATGAGCAGTTCTTC,CASSHTSGTSYNEQFF
TRBV27,once,TRBD1,TRBJ2-7,TGTGCCAGCAGGGCCGGGACAGGGGACGAGCAGTACTTC,CASRAGTGDEQYF
TRBV4-1,.,TRBD2,TRBJ2-5,TGCGCCAGCAGCCAAGCCTCCGGGGGGACCCTCCAAGAGACCCAGTACTTC,CASSQASGGTLQETQYF
TRBV19,.,.,TRBJ1-5,TGTGCCAGTAGTATCGGTCCCCCGAGCAATCAGCCCCAGCATTTT,CASSIGPPSNQPQHF
TRBV28,.,.,TRBJ1-5,TGTGCCAGCGGGCGGGCCGGTAGTGGGCATTTT,CASGRAGSGHF
TRBV7-9,.,.,TRBJ2-7,TGTGCCAGCAGCGCGACTAGTTACTACGAGCAGTACTTC,CASSATSYYEQYF
TRBV2,.,.,TRBJ2-7,TGTGCCAGCAGTGATGCTAGAGACGACGAGCAGTACTTC,CASSDARDDEQYF
TRBV30,.,.,TRBJ2-7,TGTGCCTGGAGTATCGGACAGTCCTACGAGCAGTACTTC,CAWSIGQSYEQYF
TRBV6-6,.,.,TRBJ1-5,TGTGCCAGCAGCCTCGAAGGGTTTGAGCCCCAGCATTTT,CASSLEGFEPQHF
TRBV2,.,TRBD1,TRBJ2-7,TGTGCCAGCAGATGGACAGGGGAGCCGATCTACGAGCAGTACTTC,CASRWTGEPIYEQYF
TRBV9,.,.,TRBJ2-5,TGTGCCAGCAGCGCCGCTAGGACCCTAGAGACCCAGTACTTC,CASSAARTLETQYF
TRBV11-3,.,TRBD2,TRBJ2-2,TGTGCCAGCAGCTTAACGTTCGGGGGCGGGAGGGCCGTCGGGGAGCTGTTTTTT,CASSLTFGGGRAVGELFF
TRBV5-1,.,TRBD2,TRBJ2-1,TGCGCCAGCAGCTTGCGGGGGGCCTACAATGAGCAGTTCTTC,CASSLRGAYNEQFF
TRBV19,.,.,TRBJ2-7,TGTGCCAGTAGTATTTCGGGAGAAGCTTACGAGCAGTACTTC,CASSISGEAYEQYF
TRBV5-6,.,.,TRBJ1-3,TGTGCCAGCAGCTACCCGACGGTCTCTGGAAACACCATATATTTT,CASSYPTVSGNTIYF
TRBV4-1,.,TRBD2,TRBJ2-1,TGCGCCAGCAGCCAAGAAAGACTAGCGGAGCAGTTCTTC,CASSQERLAEQFF
TRBV10-2,.,TRBD1,TRBJ2-7,TGCGCCAGCCAAGACAGGGTTTACGAGCAGTACTTC,CASQDRVYEQYF
TRBV19,.,.,TRBJ2-1,TGTGCCAGTAGTCCCCGAACCTACAATGAGCAGTTCTTC,CASSPRTYNEQFF
TRBV28,.,.,TRBJ1-5,TGTGCCAGCAGTCCCCGGGGCGCTTCGATGAATCAGCCCCAGCATTTT,CASSPRGASMNQPQHF
TRBV5-6,.,.,TRBJ2-3,TGTGCCAGCAGCTTGATCACGGGGGTCACAGATACGCAGTATTTT,CASSLITGVTDTQYF